This T cell receptor (beta chain) stems from a study of beta chain features in type 1 diabetes. As for the study in general: Examination of sorted cells across all samples involved 90 million to 120 million cells. Findings and caveats of the study: Whether HLA type affects TCRB rearrangement stayed undetermined in the present work.

J gave up 9 bases and V 4 bases, and 13 bases lay outside the gene matches. Germline V CDR1 and CDR2: SGHKS, YYEKEE (reference sequence). There are 15 residues in the CDR3. This clone showed up just a few times. Antigen specificity is unknown. The sequenced template was cDNA made from the entire isolated RNA. Assay used: immunoSEQ multiplex PCR; TCRdb lists only in-frame clones, some missing. The sample has under 300,000 clones, under 8.5% seen once. The sample consisted of central memory CD4+ T cells from blood. The TCR sequence derives from a woman aged 18-30 years in good health. This chain connects TRBV5-5 to TRBJ2-1; 7 positions agree with TRBD1. CDR3 protein: CASSPSTGKRGEQFF. CDR3 coding DNA: TGTGCCAGCAGCCCATCGACAGGGAAGAGGGGTGAGCAGTTCTTC.